These T cell receptor beta chains were read from a single sample in a study of T cell changes during pregnancy in multiple sclerosis. Clones were sequenced by immunoSEQ multiplex PCR, and TCRdb holds only the in-frame ones, with some missing. The sample lists approximately 100,000 clones, about 91% occurring once. Sequenced material: peripheral blood, taken after pregnancy. The receptors come from a female donor in good health, enrolled as a control in a pregnancy study. CDR3s include the opening cysteine and the closing phenylalanine or tryptophan. Fields, in order: clone size, CDR3 length, D gene, V gene, J gene, CDR3 protein, CDR3 DNA. The D gene is left open where the match is weak. A clone size is listed for some rows: how often the clone was seen (once, few, many), or a class if it is expanded.

clone size: NA; CDR3 length: 14; D gene: NA; V gene: TRBV7-6; J gene: TRBJ2-3; CDR3 protein: CASSEFRGTDTQYF; CDR3 DNA: TGTGCCAGCAGCGAATTCAGGGGAACAGATACGCAGTATTTT
clone size: NA; CDR3 length: 14; D gene: TRBD1; V gene: TRBV18; J gene: TRBJ2-5; CDR3 protein: CASSLNRQGETQYF; CDR3 DNA: TGTGCCAGCTCATTAAATCGACAGGGGGAGACCCAGTACTTC
clone size: NA; CDR3 length: 16; D gene: TRBD2; V gene: TRBV9; J gene: TRBJ2-5; CDR3 protein: CASSSGLAASQETQYF; CDR3 DNA: TGTGCCAGCAGCTCAGGACTAGCGGCGAGCCAAGAGACCCAGTACTTC
clone size: NA; CDR3 length: 16; D gene: NA; V gene: TRBV7-2; J gene: TRBJ1-2; CDR3 protein: CASSLVVGALNYGYTF; CDR3 DNA: TGTGCCAGCAGCTTAGTGGTCGGAGCACTGAACTATGGCTACACCTTC
clone size: NA; CDR3 length: 18; D gene: NA; V gene: TRBV5-1; J gene: TRBJ2-2; CDR3 protein: CASSPRAGDRWDTGELFF; CDR3 DNA: TGCGCCAGCAGCCCGAGGGCGGGGGACAGGTGGGACACCGGGGAGCTGTTTTTT
clone size: NA; CDR3 length: 16; D gene: TRBD1; V gene: TRBV5-1; J gene: TRBJ2-1; CDR3 protein: CASSLEARGSYNEQFF; CDR3 DNA: TGCGCCAGCAGCTTGGAGGCCAGGGGGTCCTACAATGAGCAGTTCTTC
clone size: NA; CDR3 length: 14; D gene: NA; V gene: TRBV11-2; J gene: TRBJ1-5; CDR3 protein: CASSLFGSNQPQHF; CDR3 DNA: TGTGCCAGCAGCTTATTCGGTAGCAATCAGCCCCAGCATTTT
clone size: NA; CDR3 length: 16; D gene: NA; V gene: TRBV18; J gene: TRBJ2-2; CDR3 protein: CASSPSGRPSTGELFF; CDR3 DNA: TGTGCCAGCTCACCATCGGGTAGGCCGAGCACCGGGGAGCTGTTTTTT
clone size: NA; CDR3 length: 18; D gene: TRBD2; V gene: TRBV5-7; J gene: TRBJ2-3; CDR3 protein: CASSQYRSGGARTDTQYF; CDR3 DNA: TGTGCCAGCAGCCAGTACCGCAGCGGGGGGGCTCGCACAGATACGCAGTATTTT
clone size: NA; CDR3 length: 15; D gene: TRBD1; V gene: TRBV28; J gene: TRBJ1-2; CDR3 protein: CASSSTTGGNYGYTF; CDR3 DNA: TGTGCCAGCAGTTCCACTACAGGGGGTAACTATGGCTACACCTTC
clone size: NA; CDR3 length: 15; D gene: TRBD1; V gene: TRBV7-7; J gene: TRBJ1-4; CDR3 protein: CASSAPGQGREKLFF; CDR3 DNA: TGTGCTAGCAGCGCTCCCGGACAGGGTCGGGAAAAACTGTTTTTT
clone size: NA; CDR3 length: 13; D gene: NA; V gene: TRBV6-4; J gene: TRBJ1-1; CDR3 protein: CASSAVVNSKAFF; CDR3 DNA: TGTGCCAGCAGTGCCGTGGTGAATAGTAAAGCTTTCTTT
clone size: NA; CDR3 length: 15; D gene: TRBD1; V gene: TRBV10-2; J gene: TRBJ2-1; CDR3 protein: CASSDTGQGLNEQFF; CDR3 DNA: TGCGCCAGCAGTGATACGGGACAGGGTTTAAATGAGCAGTTCTTC
clone size: NA; CDR3 length: 15; D gene: TRBD2; V gene: TRBV27; J gene: TRBJ2-1; CDR3 protein: CASSPVAGGPNEQFF; CDR3 DNA: TGTGCCAGCAGTCCTGTAGCGGGGGGGCCGAATGAGCAGTTCTTC
clone size: once; CDR3 length: 14; D gene: NA; V gene: TRBV13; J gene: TRBJ2-7; CDR3 protein: CASSSGQLSYEQYF; CDR3 DNA: TGTGCCAGCAGCTCCGGACAGCTCTCCTACGAGCAGTACTTC
clone size: NA; CDR3 length: 14; D gene: TRBD2; V gene: TRBV13; J gene: TRBJ2-5; CDR3 protein: CASSWGLPGETQYF; CDR3 DNA: TGTGCCAGCAGCTGGGGACTACCCGGGGAGACCCAGTACTTC
clone size: NA; CDR3 length: 12; D gene: NA; V gene: TRBV29-1; J gene: TRBJ1-2; CDR3 protein: CSVGSDTYGYTF; CDR3 DNA: TGCAGCGTTGGATCAGATACCTATGGCTACACCTTC
clone size: NA; CDR3 length: 18; D gene: TRBD2; V gene: TRBV27; J gene: TRBJ2-1; CDR3 protein: CASSLRWLAGSVRNEQFF; CDR3 DNA: TGTGCCAGCAGTTTAAGATGGCTAGCGGGTTCCGTACGGAATGAGCAGTTCTTC
clone size: NA; CDR3 length: 17; D gene: NA; V gene: TRBV5-1; J gene: TRBJ2-1; CDR3 protein: CASSRTPGLLRQNEQFF; CDR3 DNA: TGCGCCAGCAGCCGGACGCCGGGACTTCTTAGGCAGAATGAGCAGTTCTTC
clone size: NA; CDR3 length: 14; D gene: TRBD1; V gene: TRBV6-5; J gene: TRBJ1-2; CDR3 protein: CASIRTGRFGGYTF; CDR3 DNA: TGTGCCAGCATCCGGACAGGGCGATTCGGGGGCTACACCTTC
clone size: NA; CDR3 length: 15; D gene: TRBD1; V gene: TRBV7-9; J gene: TRBJ1-5; CDR3 protein: CASSRTGDSNQPQHF; CDR3 DNA: TGTGCCAGCAGCCGTACAGGGGACAGCAATCAGCCCCAGCATTTT
clone size: NA; CDR3 length: 16; D gene: NA; V gene: TRBV9; J gene: TRBJ1-4; CDR3 protein: CASSPTTDRLWEKLFF; CDR3 DNA: TGTGCCAGCAGCCCGACCACCGACAGGCTTTGGGAAAAACTGTTTTTT
clone size: NA; CDR3 length: 16; D gene: TRBD1; V gene: TRBV7-9; J gene: TRBJ2-3; CDR3 protein: CASSPRLGQGTDTQYF; CDR3 DNA: TGTGCCAGCAGCCCGAGGTTGGGACAGGGCACAGATACGCAGTATTTT
clone size: NA; CDR3 length: 16; D gene: TRBD1; V gene: TRBV11-1; J gene: TRBJ2-5; CDR3 protein: CASSYAGQGARKTQYF; CDR3 DNA: TGTGCCAGCAGCTACGCGGGACAGGGGGCGAGGAAGACCCAGTACTTC
clone size: NA; CDR3 length: 14; D gene: NA; V gene: TRBV4-1; J gene: TRBJ1-1; CDR3 protein: CASSRPGENTEAFF; CDR3 DNA: TGCGCCAGCAGCCGCCCGGGAGAGAACACTGAAGCTTTCTTT
clone size: NA; CDR3 length: 13; D gene: TRBD1; V gene: TRBV30; J gene: TRBJ1-4; CDR3 protein: CAWSGTGWEKLFF; CDR3 DNA: TGTGCCTGGAGTGGGACAGGGTGGGAAAAACTGTTTTTT
clone size: few; CDR3 length: 16; D gene: TRBD1; V gene: TRBV28; J gene: TRBJ2-7; CDR3 protein: CASSLPGTGTYYEQYF; CDR3 DNA: TGTGCCAGCAGTTTGCCCGGGACAGGGACCTACTACGAGCAGTACTTC
clone size: NA; CDR3 length: 14; D gene: TRBD2; V gene: TRBV28; J gene: TRBJ2-7; CDR3 protein: CASRQREGRYEQYF; CDR3 DNA: TGTGCCAGCCGTCAACGGGAGGGCAGGTACGAGCAGTACTTC
clone size: once; CDR3 length: 15; D gene: TRBD1; V gene: TRBV6-1; J gene: TRBJ2-3; CDR3 protein: CASSPRDRGRDTQYF; CDR3 DNA: TGTGCCAGCAGCCCCCGGGACAGGGGGCGTGATACGCAGTATTTT
clone size: NA; CDR3 length: 13; D gene: NA; V gene: TRBV6-6; J gene: TRBJ2-2; CDR3 protein: CASRWGDTGELFF; CDR3 DNA: TGTGCCAGCCGTTGGGGGGACACCGGGGAGCTGTTTTTT
clone size: NA; CDR3 length: 15; D gene: NA; V gene: TRBV27; J gene: TRBJ2-5; CDR3 protein: CASSLTRQGGETQYF; CDR3 DNA: TGTGCCAGCAGTTTAACTAGGCAGGGAGGAGAGACCCAGTACTTC
clone size: NA; CDR3 length: 16; D gene: TRBD1; V gene: TRBV5-1; J gene: TRBJ2-2; CDR3 protein: CASSFGQGGRTGELFF; CDR3 DNA: TGCGCCAGCAGCTTCGGACAGGGTGGTCGGACCGGGGAGCTGTTTTTT
clone size: NA; CDR3 length: 13; D gene: NA; V gene: TRBV7-2; J gene: TRBJ2-1; CDR3 protein: CASSPRGLNEQFF; CDR3 DNA: TGTGCCAGCAGCCCGCGGGGACTCAATGAGCAGTTCTTC
clone size: NA; CDR3 length: 14; D gene: NA; V gene: TRBV7-2; J gene: TRBJ1-1; CDR3 protein: CASSLNTLDTEAFF; CDR3 DNA: TGTGCCAGCAGCTTAAACACCCTGGACACTGAAGCTTTCTTT
clone size: few; CDR3 length: 13; D gene: NA; V gene: TRBV21-1; J gene: TRBJ1-2; CDR3 protein: CASSNGKNYGYTF; CDR3 DNA: TGTGCCAGCAGCAATGGCAAGAACTATGGCTACACCTTC
clone size: NA; CDR3 length: 13; D gene: TRBD1; V gene: TRBV5-6; J gene: TRBJ2-7; CDR3 protein: CASSGTGPYEQYF; CDR3 DNA: TGTGCCAGCAGCGGGACAGGACCCTACGAGCAGTACTTC
clone size: NA; CDR3 length: 13; D gene: TRBD2; V gene: TRBV19; J gene: TRBJ2-7; CDR3 protein: CASTWGGDYEQYF; CDR3 DNA: TGTGCCAGTACTTGGGGGGGAGACTACGAGCAGTACTTC
clone size: NA; CDR3 length: 16; D gene: TRBD1; V gene: TRBV7-9; J gene: TRBJ2-7; CDR3 protein: CASSLVSIGQGNEQYF; CDR3 DNA: TGTGCCAGCAGCTTAGTTTCAATAGGACAGGGGAACGAGCAGTACTTC
clone size: few; CDR3 length: 15; D gene: NA; V gene: TRBV4-1; J gene: TRBJ1-2; CDR3 protein: CASSQAGTTNYGYTF; CDR3 DNA: TGCGCCAGCAGCCAAGCCGGGACAACAAACTATGGCTACACCTTC
clone size: NA; CDR3 length: 15; D gene: TRBD1; V gene: TRBV18; J gene: TRBJ1-1; CDR3 protein: CASSPGDREYSEAFF; CDR3 DNA: TGTGCCAGCTCCCCCGGGGACAGGGAGTATTCTGAAGCTTTCTTT
clone size: NA; CDR3 length: 16; D gene: TRBD2; V gene: TRBV5-1; J gene: TRBJ2-5; CDR3 protein: CASSPGRGSLQETQYF; CDR3 DNA: TGCGCCAGCAGCCCCGGGAGGGGCAGCCTCCAAGAGACCCAGTACTTC
clone size: NA; CDR3 length: 14; D gene: NA; V gene: TRBV18; J gene: TRBJ2-1; CDR3 protein: CASSPGRDSNEQFF; CDR3 DNA: TGTGCCAGCTCACCGGGCAGGGACTCCAATGAGCAGTTCTTC
clone size: NA; CDR3 length: 13; D gene: NA; V gene: TRBV7-9; J gene: TRBJ1-2; CDR3 protein: CASSRSGGTGYTF; CDR3 DNA: TGTGCCAGCAGCCGGAGTGGCGGCACAGGCTACACCTTC
clone size: NA; CDR3 length: 13; D gene: NA; V gene: TRBV7-8; J gene: TRBJ2-7; CDR3 protein: CASSLAQQYEQYF; CDR3 DNA: TGTGCCAGCAGCTTAGCGCAACAATACGAGCAGTACTTC
clone size: NA; CDR3 length: 14; D gene: NA; V gene: TRBV7-9; J gene: TRBJ2-5; CDR3 protein: CASSLSRDQETQYF; CDR3 DNA: TGTGCCAGCAGCTTAAGCAGGGACCAAGAGACCCAGTACTTC
clone size: once; CDR3 length: 16; D gene: NA; V gene: TRBV25-1; J gene: TRBJ1-1; CDR3 protein: CASSEGWTDPNTEAFF; CDR3 DNA: TGTGCCAGCAGTGAAGGTTGGACAGACCCGAACACTGAAGCTTTCTTT
clone size: NA; CDR3 length: 16; D gene: TRBD2; V gene: TRBV9; J gene: TRBJ2-3; CDR3 protein: CASSSTAGGLTDTQYF; CDR3 DNA: TGTGCCAGCAGCTCCACAGCGGGGGGACTCACAGATACGCAGTATTTT
clone size: once; CDR3 length: 12; D gene: TRBD1; V gene: TRBV2; J gene: TRBJ2-5; CDR3 protein: CASMTGGKTQYF; CDR3 DNA: TGTGCCAGCATGACAGGGGGAAAGACCCAGTACTTC
clone size: NA; CDR3 length: 16; D gene: TRBD1; V gene: TRBV2; J gene: TRBJ1-1; CDR3 protein: CASSEIQGAVFTEAFF; CDR3 DNA: TGTGCCAGCAGTGAGATACAGGGGGCGGTTTTTACTGAAGCTTTCTTT
clone size: NA; CDR3 length: 15; D gene: NA; V gene: TRBV7-9; J gene: TRBJ1-2; CDR3 protein: CASSLLTFTVYGYTF; CDR3 DNA: TGTGCCAGCAGCTTACTGACATTCACCGTCTACGGCTACACCTTC
clone size: NA; CDR3 length: 13; D gene: NA; V gene: TRBV11-2; J gene: TRBJ1-1; CDR3 protein: CASSLSGNTEAFF; CDR3 DNA: TGTGCCAGCAGCTTGTCGGGGAATACTGAAGCTTTCTTT
clone size: NA; CDR3 length: 15; D gene: NA; V gene: TRBV7-8; J gene: TRBJ2-3; CDR3 protein: CASSPAGGTTDTQYF; CDR3 DNA: TGTGCCAGCAGCCCAGCGGGCGGCACTACAGATACGCAGTATTTT
clone size: NA; CDR3 length: 15; D gene: NA; V gene: TRBV6-4; J gene: TRBJ1-2; CDR3 protein: CASSEGGVGVYGYTF; CDR3 DNA: TGTGCCAGCAGTGAGGGTGGTGTAGGAGTCTATGGCTACACCTTC
clone size: NA; CDR3 length: 13; D gene: NA; V gene: TRBV30; J gene: TRBJ1-3; CDR3 protein: CAFPQGSGNTIYF; CDR3 DNA: TGTGCCTTTCCACAGGGCTCTGGAAACACCATATATTTT
clone size: NA; CDR3 length: 12; D gene: NA; V gene: TRBV7-9; J gene: TRBJ2-1; CDR3 protein: CASSLVGDEQFF; CDR3 DNA: TGTGCCAGCAGCTTAGTGGGAGATGAGCAGTTCTTC
clone size: NA; CDR3 length: 15; D gene: TRBD1; V gene: TRBV6-5; J gene: TRBJ1-3; CDR3 protein: CASSRQGDSGNTIYF; CDR3 DNA: TGTGCCAGCAGTCGACAGGGGGATTCTGGAAACACCATATATTTT
clone size: NA; CDR3 length: 17; D gene: NA; V gene: TRBV5-1; J gene: TRBJ2-1; CDR3 protein: CASSLRSWGRLYNEQFF; CDR3 DNA: TGCGCCAGCAGCTTGAGGTCTTGGGGGCGCCTCTACAATGAGCAGTTCTTC
clone size: NA; CDR3 length: 16; D gene: TRBD1; V gene: TRBV5-6; J gene: TRBJ1-3; CDR3 protein: CASSLETGGPGNTIYF; CDR3 DNA: TGTGCCAGCAGCTTGGAGACAGGGGGTCCTGGAAACACCATATATTTT
clone size: NA; CDR3 length: 17; D gene: NA; V gene: TRBV5-6; J gene: TRBJ2-5; CDR3 protein: CASSQRGRRDHKETQYF; CDR3 DNA: TGTGCCAGCAGCCAACGGGGACGGAGGGATCACAAGGAGACCCAGTACTTC
clone size: NA; CDR3 length: 14; D gene: NA; V gene: TRBV15; J gene: TRBJ2-5; CDR3 protein: CATSPQGRLETQYF; CDR3 DNA: TGTGCCACCAGCCCCCAGGGGCGATTAGAGACCCAGTACTTC